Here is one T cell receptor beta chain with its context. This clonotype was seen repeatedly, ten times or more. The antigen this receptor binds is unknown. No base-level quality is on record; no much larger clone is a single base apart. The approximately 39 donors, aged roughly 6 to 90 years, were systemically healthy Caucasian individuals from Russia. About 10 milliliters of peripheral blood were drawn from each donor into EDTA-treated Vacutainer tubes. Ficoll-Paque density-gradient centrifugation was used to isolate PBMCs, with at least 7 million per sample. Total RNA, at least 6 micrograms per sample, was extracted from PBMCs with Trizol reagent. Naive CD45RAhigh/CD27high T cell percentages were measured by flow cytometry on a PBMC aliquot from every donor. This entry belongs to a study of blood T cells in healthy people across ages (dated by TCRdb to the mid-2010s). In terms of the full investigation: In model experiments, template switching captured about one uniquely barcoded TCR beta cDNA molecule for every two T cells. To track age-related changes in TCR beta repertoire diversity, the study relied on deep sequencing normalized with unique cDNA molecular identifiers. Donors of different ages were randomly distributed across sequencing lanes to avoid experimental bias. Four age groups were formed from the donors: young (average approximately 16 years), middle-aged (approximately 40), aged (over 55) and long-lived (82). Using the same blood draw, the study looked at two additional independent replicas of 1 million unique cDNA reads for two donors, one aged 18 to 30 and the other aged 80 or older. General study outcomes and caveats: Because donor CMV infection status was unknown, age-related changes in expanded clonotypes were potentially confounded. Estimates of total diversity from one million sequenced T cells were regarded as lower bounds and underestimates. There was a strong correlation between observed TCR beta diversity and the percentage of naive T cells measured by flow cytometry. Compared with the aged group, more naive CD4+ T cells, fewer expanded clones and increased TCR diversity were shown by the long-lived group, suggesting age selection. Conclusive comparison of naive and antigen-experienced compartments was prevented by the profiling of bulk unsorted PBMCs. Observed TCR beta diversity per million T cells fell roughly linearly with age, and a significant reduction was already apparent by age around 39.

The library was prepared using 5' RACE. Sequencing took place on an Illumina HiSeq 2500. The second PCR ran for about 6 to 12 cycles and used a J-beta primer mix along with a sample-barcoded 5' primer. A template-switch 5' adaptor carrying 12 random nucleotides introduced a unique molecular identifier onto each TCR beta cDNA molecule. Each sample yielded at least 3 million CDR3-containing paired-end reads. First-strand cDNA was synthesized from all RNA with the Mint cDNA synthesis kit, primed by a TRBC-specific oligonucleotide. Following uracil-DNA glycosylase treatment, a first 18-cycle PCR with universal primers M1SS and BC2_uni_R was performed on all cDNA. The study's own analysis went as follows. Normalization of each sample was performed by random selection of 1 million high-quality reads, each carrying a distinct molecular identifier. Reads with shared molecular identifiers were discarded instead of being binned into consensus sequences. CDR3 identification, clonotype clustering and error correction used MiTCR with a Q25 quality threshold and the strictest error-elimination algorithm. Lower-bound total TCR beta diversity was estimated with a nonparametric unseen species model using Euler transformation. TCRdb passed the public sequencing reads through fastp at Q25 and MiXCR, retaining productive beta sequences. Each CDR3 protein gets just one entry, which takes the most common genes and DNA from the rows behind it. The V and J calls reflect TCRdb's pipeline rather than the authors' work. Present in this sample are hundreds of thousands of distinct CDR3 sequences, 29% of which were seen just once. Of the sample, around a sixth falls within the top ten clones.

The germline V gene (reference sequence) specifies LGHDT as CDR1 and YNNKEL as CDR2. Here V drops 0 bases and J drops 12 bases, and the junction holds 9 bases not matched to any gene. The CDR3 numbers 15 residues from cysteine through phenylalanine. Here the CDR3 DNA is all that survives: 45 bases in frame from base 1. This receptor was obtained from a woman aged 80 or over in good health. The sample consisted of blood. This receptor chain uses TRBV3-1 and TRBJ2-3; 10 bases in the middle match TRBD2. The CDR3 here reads CASSQDGASGGSQYF. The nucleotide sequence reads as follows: TGTGCCAGCAGCCAAGATGGAGCTAGCGGGGGTTCCCAGTATTTT.